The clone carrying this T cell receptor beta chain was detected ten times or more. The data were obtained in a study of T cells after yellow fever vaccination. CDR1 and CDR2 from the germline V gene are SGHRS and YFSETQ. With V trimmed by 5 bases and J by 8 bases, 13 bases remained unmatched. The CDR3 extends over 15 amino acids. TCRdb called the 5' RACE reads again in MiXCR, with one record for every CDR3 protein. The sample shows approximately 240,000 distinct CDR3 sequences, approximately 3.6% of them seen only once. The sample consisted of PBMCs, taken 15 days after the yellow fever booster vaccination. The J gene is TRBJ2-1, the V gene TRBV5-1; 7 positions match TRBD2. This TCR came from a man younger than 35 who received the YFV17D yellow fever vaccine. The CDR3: CASSYLEGLPDEQFF. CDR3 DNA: TGCGCCAGCAGTTACCTCGAGGGACTACCGGATGAGCAGTTCTTC.